This TCR beta chain came from a study of T cell repertoires in cytomegalovirus infection. Study summary: It can be stated that public TCR beta signatures indicated CMV infection as well as a matching HLA type. Study outcomes and limitations: HLA-C-restricted CMV-specific TCR beta clonotypes were dominant in the ex vivo response. Cumulative public TCR beta family frequency identified CMV carriers with the relevant HLA.

As to this clonotype: Its target is unknown.

Germline CDR1 is LGHNA and CDR2 is YSLEER. V lost 2 bases and J lost 2; bases outside the gene matches: 16. This CDR3 spans 19 amino acids. Via MiXCR, TCRdb re-called the reads, giving one row per CDR3 protein. The sample consists of approximately 180,000 distinct CDR3 sequences, approximately 17% of them appearing once. The sequence came from a human donor in good health (CMV status not recorded). Some clones in this sample may be carry-over from other donors' samples. Sample: CD8+ T cells from PBMCs. This sequence joins TRBV4-3 and TRBJ1-1, with 8 bases identical to TRBD1. The CDR3 DNA reads TGCGCCAGCAGCCAATGGCTACAGGGGGATGTACCCTCAAACACTGAAGCTTTCTTT. Its translation: CASSQWLQGDVPSNTEAFF.